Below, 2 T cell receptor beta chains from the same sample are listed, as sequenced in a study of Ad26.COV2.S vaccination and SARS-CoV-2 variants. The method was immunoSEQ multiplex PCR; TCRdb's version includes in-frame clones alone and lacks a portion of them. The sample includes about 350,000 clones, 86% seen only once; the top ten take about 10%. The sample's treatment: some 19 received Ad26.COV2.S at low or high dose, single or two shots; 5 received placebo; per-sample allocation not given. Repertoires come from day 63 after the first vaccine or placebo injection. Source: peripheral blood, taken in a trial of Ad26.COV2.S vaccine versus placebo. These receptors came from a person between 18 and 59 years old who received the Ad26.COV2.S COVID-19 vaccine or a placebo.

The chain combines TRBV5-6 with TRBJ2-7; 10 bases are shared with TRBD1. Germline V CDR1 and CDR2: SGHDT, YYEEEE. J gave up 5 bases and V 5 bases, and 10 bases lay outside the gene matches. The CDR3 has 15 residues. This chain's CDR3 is CASSPGTGAFHEQYF. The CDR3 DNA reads TGTGCCAGCAGTCCCGGGACAGGGGCGTTCCACGAGCAGTACTTC.

In DNA, the CDR3 is TGTGCCACCAGTTGGGAGGGGCGCGTGCGTGGCTACACCTTC. Protein product: CATSWEGRVRGYTF. The gene calls are TRBV24-1 and TRBJ1-2, with D perhaps matching TRBD1 (5 bases). The germline V gene has CDR1 KGHDR and CDR2 SFDVKD. The V end lost 6 bases, the J end lost 7 bases, and 17 bases lay between the germline ends. The CDR3 has 14 residues.